This is a list of T cell receptor beta chains from one sample in a study of regulatory T cells in long-lasting Graves disease. TCRdb analysed the multiplex PCR reads with MiXCR anew, one entry per CDR3 protein. The data show 400,000 to 500,000 distinct CDR3 sequences, about 20% seen once. Material: peripheral blood mononuclear cells (PBMCs), obtained when the disease was refractory, from a patient treated with antithyroid drugs. The origin of the receptors is a female donor with Graves disease. The CDR3 runs from the conserved cysteine through the conserved F or W. Fields, in order: V gene, D gene, clone size, J gene, CDR3 DNA, CDR3 protein. A D gene is named only where the DNA matches it firmly. Size is omitted from some rows. Given values are once, few, many or a class for expanded clones.

TRBV28	-	many	TRBJ1-2	TGTGCCAGCAGTTTACGAGGCGGCTATGGCTACACCTTC	CASSLRGGYGYTF
TRBV20-1	-	many	TRBJ1-2	TGCAGTGCTAGGGCGCCAGGGGACTATGGCTACACCTTC	CSARAPGDYGYTF
TRBV6-1	TRBD2	few	TRBJ2-3	TGTGCCAGCAGTCATCGGACTAGCGGCTTCACAGATACGCAGTATTTT	CASSHRTSGFTDTQYF
TRBV20-1	-	-	TRBJ1-4	TGCAGTGCCCCCGACGGGACGGGTAATGAAAAACTGTTTTTT	CSAPDGTGNEKLFF
TRBV29-1	-	few	TRBJ2-6	TGCAGCGTTTTCCTGGGAGGGGCCAACGTCCTGACTTTC	CSVFLGGANVLTF
TRBV9	-	-	TRBJ2-7	TGTGCCAGCAGCGTAGATGCTGAGGGGGGAACCTACGAGCAGTACTTC	CASSVDAEGGTYEQYF
TRBV11-2	TRBD2	-	TRBJ2-3	TGTGCCAGCAGCTCTGGGACTAGCGGGAGTAGCACAGATACGCAGTATTTT	CASSSGTSGSSTDTQYF
TRBV27	-	few	TRBJ1-5	TGTGCCAGCAGTTTAGACACCCCAGCCATAGGCAATCAGCCCCAGCATTTT	CASSLDTPAIGNQPQHF
TRBV30	TRBD1	-	TRBJ2-5	TGTGCCAGCCAGGGACAGGGGCCCGAGACCCAGTACTTC	CASQGQGPETQYF
TRBV28	TRBD1	-	TRBJ2-3	TGTGCCAGCAGTCCCCAGACAGGGCGTACGCAGTATTTT	CASSPQTGRTQYF
TRBV6-5	-	many	TRBJ1-1	TGTGCCAGCAGTTACTCGCCTGCGAACACTGAAGCTTTCTTT	CASSYSPANTEAFF
TRBV29-1	TRBD1	many	TRBJ1-1	TGCAGCGTTGGATGGGACAGCACTGAAGCTTTCTTT	CSVGWDSTEAFF
TRBV6-2/TRBV6-3	-	few	TRBJ2-5	TGTGCCAGCAGTTACGGGCTAGCTGCGTACTTC	CASSYGLAAYF
TRBV2	-	many	TRBJ2-2	TGTGCCAGCAGTGTCCCTCCCGGGGAGCTGTTTTTT	CASSVPPGELFF
TRBV29-1	-	-	TRBJ1-2	TGCAGCGTTGGGGGCGGACAGTTAAGGCCCTATGGCTACACCTTC	CSVGGGQLRPYGYTF
TRBV12-5	-	-	TRBJ1-2	TGTGCTAGTGGTTCGGGCGGCCGGTGGGGCTACACCTTC	CASGSGGRWGYTF
TRBV6-2/TRBV6-3	TRBD1	-	TRBJ1-4	TGTGCCAGCAGCCGAGGGACAGGGGGTGCCCACTCAACTAATGAAAAACTGTTTTTT	CASSRGTGGAHSTNEKLFF
TRBV19	-	many	TRBJ2-6	TGTGCCAGTAGTATACCCCTTCGGATGAGCGGGGCCAACGTCCTGACTTTC	CASSIPLRMSGANVLTF
TRBV11-2	-	many	TRBJ1-1	TGTGCCAGCAGCTTTTCGACGAACACTGAAGCTTTCTTT	CASSFSTNTEAFF
TRBV4-1	-	-	TRBJ2-7	TGCGCCAGCAGCCAAGATCCATTCTACGAGCAGTACTTC	CASSQDPFYEQYF
TRBV27	-	few	TRBJ1-2	TGTGCCAGCAGTGGCGTTAACTATGGCTACACCTTC	CASSGVNYGYTF
TRBV28	-	many	TRBJ1-6	TGTGCCAGCACCGATCTGGCCGCGAGGTCACCCCTCCACTTT	CASTDLAARSPLHF
TRBV7-6	-	-	TRBJ2-1	TGTGCCAGCAGCCGCCGGGACCCCGTCGGCTATGAGCAGTTCTTC	CASSRRDPVGYEQFF
TRBV6-1	-	many	TRBJ2-7	TGTGCCAGCAGATCTGGGGGCCTTGGGGACGAGCAGTACTTC	CASRSGGLGDEQYF
TRBV6-1	TRBD2	many	TRBJ2-7	TGTGCCAGCAGTCGGACTAGCGTCTACGAGCAGTACTTC	CASSRTSVYEQYF
TRBV6-1	-	few	TRBJ1-1	TGTGCCAGCAAGGACTCACGGATGGGCCGTGAAGCTTTCTTT	CASKDSRMGREAFF
TRBV9	-	-	TRBJ2-5	TGTGCCAGCAGCGGAGGGGGTGCAATCCAAGAGACCCAGTACTTC	CASSGGGAIQETQYF
TRBV7-2	TRBD1	many	TRBJ1-4	TGTGCCAGCAGCCCTGACTCCGGGACAGGGGGTGAAAAACTGTTTTTT	CASSPDSGTGGEKLFF
TRBV20-1	TRBD2	-	TRBJ2-2	TGCAGTGCTAGGGTTCTAGCGGAAAACACCGGGGAGCTGTTTTTT	CSARVLAENTGELFF
TRBV30	TRBD2	few	TRBJ2-5	TGTGCCTGGAGTGAACTAGCGGGGGCCTACTTC	CAWSELAGAYF
TRBV20-1	-	few	TRBJ2-5	TGCAGTGCTAGAGATCGCTCTAGAGTAGACCAAGGTCAAGAGACCCAGTACTTC	CSARDRSRVDQGQETQYF
TRBV28	TRBD1	-	TRBJ2-1	TGTGCCAGCAGTTTAATACAGGGGAATAATGAGCAGTTCTTC	CASSLIQGNNEQFF
TRBV6-1	-	many	TRBJ2-7	TGTGCCAGCAGAACGGGACCGCTTAGATCCTACGAGCAGTACTTC	CASRTGPLRSYEQYF
TRBV7-9	TRBD1	few	TRBJ2-7	TGTGCCAGCAGCGCCGGGACAGGGTTCTACGAGCAGTACTTC	CASSAGTGFYEQYF
TRBV3-1	TRBD1	-	TRBJ1-4	TGTGCCAGCAGCCAAGATGGGGCGGGGACAGGGGATGAAAAACTGTTTTTT	CASSQDGAGTGDEKLFF
TRBV6-2/TRBV6-3	-	few	TRBJ2-2	TGTGCCAGCAGTTACTTGGGTGGGCTCGGAGGGGAGCTGTTTTTT	CASSYLGGLGGELFF